This T cell receptor (beta chain) was captured by sequencing in a study of T cell repertoires in cytomegalovirus infection. In the study overall: Peptides in the study included HLA-C-restricted and HLA-B-restricted CMV epitopes.

General study results and limits: Clonotypes of TCR beta that were HLA-C-restricted and CMV-specific dominated the ex vivo response. People with CMV and the relevant HLA were identified by cumulative public TCR beta family frequency.

TCRdb re-called the reads through MiXCR, storing one row per CDR3 protein. The sample yields around 710,000 distinct CDR3 sequences, almost 30% seen once. Comments on this clonotype: Its specificity is unknown.

The ends lost 1 base at V and 5 bases at J; junction bases unmatched: 8. The germline CDR1 and CDR2 sequences are LNHNV and YYDKDF (reference sequence). This CDR3 is built from 16 residues. The sequence came from a human donor in good health (CMV status not recorded). Some clones in this sample may be carry-over from other donors' samples. The chain links TRBV15 to TRBJ2-1; 7 bases map to TRBD2. The sequencing used cultured CD8+ T cells from PBMCs, collected from culture after CMV antigen stimulation. The CDR3 nucleotides are TGTGCCACCAGCAGAGGACCGGCTAGCGGACACAATGAGCAGTTCTTC. Translating gives CATSRGPASGHNEQFF.